These 18 T cell receptor beta chains share one sample of origin, sequenced in a study of PD-1 blockade in classical Hodgkin lymphoma. Some clones are missing from TCRdb's copy, which holds only in-frame ones; the method was immunoSEQ multiplex PCR. The sample yields about 64,000 clones, around 90% seen once. Regarding time point: cycle 4 day 1 (C4D1), after less than 7 weeks of nivolumab. After autologous stem cell transplantation all patients relapsed, and prior brentuximab vedotin exposure differed between cohorts. Sequenced material: peripheral blood mononuclear cells (PBMCs), taken before the fourth cycle of nivolumab. The receptors were sampled from a human donor with classical Hodgkin lymphoma.

The genes are TRBV5-6 and TRBJ2-7; 10 bases fit TRBD1. Germline-derived CDR1 and CDR2 are SGHDT and YYEEEE. The V and J ends lost 4 bases and 4 bases, in that order; junction bases with no gene match: 5. This CDR3 contains 14 residues. The CDR3 DNA sequence: TGTGCCAGCAGCCTAGGGACAGGGGTTTACGAGCAGTACTTC. Translated: CASSLGTGVYEQYF.

This chain joins TRBV7-2 and TRBJ2-7; D is unresolved. V shed 4 bases and J shed 0 bases, with 7 bases lying between them. The length of the CDR3 is 13 residues. Germline-derived CDR1 and CDR2 are SGHTA and FQGNSA. This chain's CDR3 is CASSSQNSYEQYF. The CDR3 nucleotides are TGTGCCAGCAGCTCACAGAACTCCTACGAGCAGTACTTC.

This CDR3 is CASSLFGPSSYEQYF. The CDR3 coding sequence is TGTGCCAGCAGTTTATTTGGCCCTAGCTCCTACGAGCAGTACTTC. V usage is TRBV27 and J usage is TRBJ2-7; no firm D call. The CDR3 covers 15 residues. CDR1 is MNHEY and CDR2 is SMNVEV in the germline V gene (reference sequence). Trimming pared 1 base from V and 0 bases from J, leaving 10 bases between.

The chain couples TRBV25-1 to TRBJ1-5; TRBD1 matches 8 bases. The CDR3 has 15 residues. The junction had 8 bases not matched to a gene; V was cut back by 1 base and J by 9 bases. From germline, CDR1 is MGHDK and CDR2 SYGVNS. This chain's CDR3 is CASSELGQEQGPQHF. CDR3 coding DNA: TGTGCCAGCAGTGAATTGGGACAGGAGCAGGGGCCCCAGCATTTT.

This rearrangement joins TRBV27 to TRBJ2-1; D uncertain. V lost 3 bases and J lost 5, with 8 bases in between. This CDR3 is 13 amino acids long. Germline V gene sequence: CDR1 MNHEY, CDR2 SMNVEV (reference sequence). The chain's CDR3 is CASSFWVDNEQFF. CDR3 DNA: TGTGCCAGCAGTTTTTGGGTAGACAATGAGCAGTTCTTC.

This sequence joins TRBV2 and TRBJ1-5; D remains ambiguous. There are 14 residues in the CDR3. Germline V gives CDR1 SNHLY, CDR2 FYNNEI. The V gene lost 6 bases and the J gene lost 1 base, with 10 bases spanning the gap. Written as DNA, the CDR3 is TGTGCCAGCAGCTCAGCATCGAGCAATCAGCCCCAGCATTTT. It codes for CASSSASSNQPQHF.

The CDR3 is CASSEPRGTRDTGYSGANVLTF. The CDR3 DNA sequence: TGTGCCAGCAGTGAGCCCCGGGGAACCCGGGACACCGGATACTCTGGGGCCAACGTCCTGACTTTC. This chain links TRBV2 with TRBJ2-6; D is perhaps TRBD1 (6 bases). Deletions cut 3 bases from V and 0 bases from J, with 27 bases between. This CDR3 contains 22 residues. Germline values: CDR1 SNHLY, CDR2 FYNNEI.

This chain connects TRBV5-1 to TRBJ2-5; TRBD1 aligns across 7 bases. The CDR3 totals 15 residues. Trimming at V came to 0 bases and at J to 5 bases, leaving 7 bases not matched to a gene. CDR1 is SGHRS, CDR2 YFSETQ, per germline. The CDR3 DNA reads as TGCGCCAGCAGCTTGGGGACAGGCACTGGTGAGACCCAGTACTTC. Its translation: CASSLGTGTGETQYF.

The CDR3 spells CASSWGQGAFTDTQYF. CDR3 nucleotides: TGCGCCAGCAGCTGGGGACAGGGGGCGTTCACAGATACGCAGTATTTT. V and J are TRBV5-1 and TRBJ2-3, with 12 nucleotides matching TRBD1. The CDR3 sequence is 16 residues long. The germline gives CDR1 SGHRS, CDR2 YFSETQ. Losses at the gene ends were 3 bases for V and 2 bases for J; bases not matched to a gene: 4.

The rearrangement links TRBV5-6 to TRBJ1-2; 8 bases are a match to TRBD1. Germline V gene sequence: CDR1 SGHDT, CDR2 YYEEEE. The CDR3 loop spans 14 amino acids. The trim removed 3 bases at V and 4 bases at J, leaving 5 bases unmatched. CDR3: CASSSRGLVYGYTF. The CDR3 coding sequence is TGTGCCAGCAGCTCCAGGGGGCTAGTCTATGGCTACACCTTC.

Only one count was recorded for this clone. This chain links TRBV18 with TRBJ1-2, with TRBD1 matching 8 bases. The CDR3 is made up of 13 amino acids. Per the germline V gene, CDR1 is KGHSH and CDR2 is LQKENI. V lost 4 bases, J lost 4 bases, and 2 bases stayed unmatched. CDR3 protein: CASSRTGIYGYTF. The CDR3 region has the DNA TGTGCCAGCTCACGGACAGGGATCTATGGCTACACCTTC.

This clone showed up just once. The rearrangement links TRBV7-9 to TRBJ1-1; possible D gene TRBD1, 5 bases. This CDR3 comprises 16 residues. Germline lookup yields CDR1 SEHNR and CDR2 FQNEAQ (reference sequence). V lost 5 bases, J lost 3 bases, and 19 bases lay in between. DNA for the CDR3: TGTGCCAGCAGCCTTCCCGGGCGGGGGGTGGACACTGAAGCTTTCTTT. Protein product: CASSLPGRGVDTEAFF.

J is TRBJ1-1 and V is TRBV5-4, with no clear D. This CDR3 comprises 12 residues. Per the germline V gene, CDR1 is SGHNT and CDR2 is YYREEE (reference sequence). Trimming left V 2 bases short and J 3 bases short, with 5 bases between. This CDR3 reads CASSFSDTEAFF. Written as DNA, the CDR3 is TGTGCCAGCAGCTTCTCGGACACTGAAGCTTTCTTT.

V gene TRBV14 combines with J gene TRBJ2-3; TRBD2 aligns across 9 bases. Germline CDR1 SGHDN, CDR2 FVKESK. The CDR3 length is 14 residues. V shed 3 bases, J shed 5 bases, and the junction held 3 bases outside the gene matches. The CDR3 DNA reads TGTGCCAGCAGCCAGGCGGGGGGGGGAGATACGCAGTATTTT. Protein product: CASSQAGGGDTQYF.

The V and J genes are TRBV6-5 and TRBJ2-3; 10 nucleotides line up with TRBD2. The trim removed 5 bases at V and 4 bases at J, leaving 6 bases unmatched. CDR1 and CDR2 (germline): MNHEY, SVGAGI. The CDR3 is made up of 15 amino acids. The CDR3 here is CASSHPSGGPDTQYF. CDR3 nucleotide sequence: TGTGCCAGCAGTCACCCTAGCGGGGGCCCAGATACGCAGTATTTT.

The chain links TRBV28 to TRBJ2-1; 8 nucleotides line up with TRBD1. Germline V gives CDR1 MDHEN, CDR2 SYDVKM. The V and J ends lost 5 bases and 4 bases, in that order; junction bases with no gene match: 16. The CDR3 sequence is 18 residues long. CDR3 in DNA: TGTGCCAGCAGTCCGGACAGGGAACAAAACTGGCGGTACAATGAGCAGTTCTTC. Protein product: CASSPDREQNWRYNEQFF.

The V and J genes are TRBV5-1 and TRBJ2-5; 12 nucleotides match TRBD2. V trimming: 5 bases; J trimming: 2 bases; junction bases outside the gene matches: 7. This CDR3 is built from 16 residues. Germline CDR1 reads SGHRS; CDR2 reads YFSETQ. This CDR3 is CASSLGLAGIQETQYF. DNA for the CDR3: TGCGCCAGCAGTCTTGGACTAGCGGGGATTCAAGAGACCCAGTACTTC.

The V call is TRBV2, the J call TRBJ2-7, with 14 positions matching TRBD2. Trimming removed 6 bases from V and 6 bases from J; junction bases left unmatched: 10. The CDR3 length is 16 residues. CDR1 is SNHLY, CDR2 FYNNEI, per germline. CDR3 DNA sequence: TGTGCCAGCAGCACCGGGACTAGCGGGAGAAACGGCGAGCAGTACTTC. This gives the protein CASSTGTSGRNGEQYF.